The T cell receptor (beta chain) under discussion was sequenced for a study of blood T cells in healthy people across ages. Overall study results and limits: Samples with more naive T cells showed higher observed beta diversity.

The CDR3 covers 15 residues. Trimming stripped 6 bases from V and 5 bases from J, with 22 bases between. CDR1 and CDR2 (germline): DFQATT, SNEGSKA (reference sequence). On this clonotype: As yet, its antigen is unknown.

Together with a sample-barcoded 5' primer, a J-beta primer mix was included in a second PCR lasting roughly 6 to 12 cycles. The template-switch adaptor was a 5' adaptor with 12 random nucleotides. It tagged each cDNA molecule. TCRdb passed the 5' RACE reads through MiXCR, listing each CDR3 protein once. Here the sample spans some 1.6 million distinct CDR3 sequences, about 35% being singletons. The chain recombines TRBV20-1 with TRBJ2-5, with D uncertain. This TCR came from a woman aged 25-40 years in good health. The sequenced material came from blood. CDR3 sequence (DNA): TGCAGTGCGGATCGGAGTCTATCGATTAGGGAGACCCAGTACTTC. It specifies CSADRSLSIRETQYF.